This T cell receptor beta chain is drawn from a study of glioma-infiltrating T cells after dendritic cell vaccination. The wider study: Dendritic cell vaccine was injected intradermally three times, biweekly.

Produced via immunoSEQ multiplex PCR; TCRdb's table is partial and in-frame only. The sample shows roughly 80,000 clones, about 87% of them seen only once. On this clone itself: Its specificity is not known.

Regarding the study as a whole: Higher pretreatment TIL content predicted longer progression-free time and survival.

Germline values: CDR1 MNHEY, CDR2 SMNVEV (reference sequence). The CDR3 totals 14 residues. V lost 3 bases to trimming and J lost 4 bases; unmatched junction nucleotides: 4. This sequence originates from a human donor with glioblastoma. The rearrangement links TRBV27 to TRBJ1-2; 8 positions match TRBD1. Sequences were derived from blood, sampled before dendritic cell vaccination. CDR3 in amino acids: CASSFGQGLYGYTF. As DNA, the CDR3 is TGTGCCAGCAGTTTTGGACAGGGACTCTATGGCTACACCTTC.